This TCR beta chain was obtained from a study of somatic mutations in cytotoxic T cells in rheumatoid arthritis. The protocol was immunoSEQ multiplex PCR, while the TCRdb copy is restricted to in-frame clones and leaves out a portion. The table records approximately 4,200 clones, 80% to 90% of them present only once. The length of the CDR3 is 16 residues. V lost 2 bases, J lost 3 bases, and 5 bases stayed unmatched. Germline CDR1 reads MNHEY; CDR2 reads SMNVEV (reference sequence). This sequence originates from a woman aged 65 to 85 with rheumatoid arthritis. The specimen sequenced was CD8+ T cells sorted from blood. The rearrangement uses TRBV27 and TRBJ2-2; 8 positions match TRBD2. CDR3 bases: TGTGCCAGCAGTTTACCGAGCGGGGGAGACACCGGGGAGCTGTTTTTT. This gives the protein CASSLPSGGDTGELFF.